This T cell receptor (beta chain) was recovered during a study of PD-1 blockade in classical Hodgkin lymphoma. Study-level points and caveats: Complete responders' diversity at baseline resembled that of newly diagnosed patients. Reported baseline diversity: healthy donors highest, relapsed/refractory patients lowest.

In this sample, this clone turned up a few times. Its antigen is not identified. Germline-derived CDR1 and CDR2 are SGHVS and FNYEAQ. V gave up 1 base and J gave up 0 bases, with 10 bases separating them. CDR3 size: 16 residues. Here immunoSEQ multiplex PCR was the method, and the copy in TCRdb shows in-frame clones only, minus some. The table has about 35,000 clones, approximately 69% seen once; the top ten hold 13% to 15%. Every patient experienced relapse after autologous stem cell transplantation, and brentuximab vedotin exposure varied. The sequencing here drew on peripheral blood mononuclear cells (PBMCs), taken before the second cycle of nivolumab. This sequence joins TRBV7-6 and TRBJ2-1; tentative D call: TRBD2 (5 bases). This TCR derives from a human donor with classical Hodgkin lymphoma. CDR3 nucleotides: TGTGCCAGCAGCTTAGTCGGCGGGTCCTCCTACAATGAGCAGTTCTTC. Residues: CASSLVGGSSYNEQFF.